This TCR beta chain is drawn from a study of CD8 T cells in Susac syndrome. General observations from the study: Acknowledgment was made by the study that its TCR sequencing and HLA analysis involved a relatively small number of individuals.

On this clonotype itself: Its antigen is unknown.

Sequencing of TCR beta covered CD8+ and CD4+ T cells obtained from blood. RNA was extracted with the RNeasy kit, and a quantity of roughly 0.5 to 1 ug was reverse transcribed using random hexamers. By means of immunoSEQ multiplex PCR, TCR beta CDR3 spanning 54 Vbeta and 13 Jbeta underwent amplification. TCRdb called the immunoSEQ multiplex PCR reads again in MiXCR, with one record for every CDR3 protein. The sample records about 210,000 distinct CDR3 sequences, 85% to 95% being singletons. Deletions cut 3 bases from V and 1 base from J, with 13 bases between. The V gene's germline CDR1 is KGHSH and CDR2 LQKENI. The CDR3 is 15 residues long.

The chain has TRBV18 and TRBJ2-7; D might be TRBD1 (5 bases). This receptor was identified in a human donor with multiple sclerosis. The sample taken for sequencing was CD4+ T cells from PBMCs. CDR3 nucleotides: TGTGCCAGCTCACCTGGGGCTACGCGATCCTACGAGCAGTACTTC. Its protein is CASSPGATRSYEQYF.